This TCR beta chain was recovered during a study of OX40 agonist ivuxolimab in advanced cancers. The sample holds one count of this clone. Germline assignment: CDR1 SQVTM and CDR2 ANQGSEA. V dropped 0 bases and J dropped 11; count of bases not matched to a gene: 7. CDR3 length equals 13 residues. Libraries were prepared by immunoSEQ multiplex PCR; TCRdb keeps only in-frame clonotypes and omits some of them. The sample has tens of thousands of clones; about 80% are singletons. The source was CD4+ or CD8+ T cells sorted from blood, collected in a trial of the OX40 agonist ivuxolimab. The source of this sequence is an adult with an advanced solid tumor such as melanoma, head and neck, liver or kidney cancer. V is TRBV29-1 and J is TRBJ1-1; TRBD1 agrees at 9 bases. The CDR3 loop reads CSVEDWTGDVAFF. The CDR3 DNA follows: TGCAGCGTTGAAGATTGGACAGGGGATGTGGCTTTCTTT.